This T cell receptor beta chain emerged from a study of blood T cell repertoires in COVID-19. Under the authors' procedure: Scientists estimated how many nucleated cells there were by amplifying reference gene primers. Assay used: immunoSEQ multiplex PCR; TCRdb lists only in-frame clones, some missing. V, J and clone size are those of that table, while D and trimming were read from the DNA. The sample consists of some 210,000 clones, about four fifths of them appearing once. Trimming cost V 2 bases and J 2 bases; bases outside gene matches: 15. The length of the CDR3 is 19 residues. CDR1 is MNHEY, CDR2 SMNVEV, per germline (reference sequence).

The specimen sequenced was peripheral blood. This TCR was recovered from a middle-aged woman with acute or convalescent COVID-19. The J gene is TRBJ2-7, the V gene TRBV27; 10 bases line up with TRBD2. CDR3 DNA sequence: TGTGCCAGCAGTTTAAAAGGGCTAGCGGGAGAAAGTTTTGCCTACGAGCAGTACTTC. Protein product: CASSLKGLAGESFAYEQYF.